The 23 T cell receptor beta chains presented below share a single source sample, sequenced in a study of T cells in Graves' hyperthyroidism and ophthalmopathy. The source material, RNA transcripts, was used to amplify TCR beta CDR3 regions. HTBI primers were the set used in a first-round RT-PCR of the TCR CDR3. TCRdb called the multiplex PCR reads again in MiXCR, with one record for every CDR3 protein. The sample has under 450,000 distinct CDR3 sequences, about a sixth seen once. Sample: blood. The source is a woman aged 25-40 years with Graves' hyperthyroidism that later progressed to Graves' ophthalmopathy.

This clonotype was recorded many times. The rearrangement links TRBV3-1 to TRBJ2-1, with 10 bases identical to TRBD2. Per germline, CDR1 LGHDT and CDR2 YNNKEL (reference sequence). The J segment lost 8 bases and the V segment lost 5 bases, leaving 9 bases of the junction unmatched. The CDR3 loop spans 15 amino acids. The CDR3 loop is CASSTLAGGFYEQFF. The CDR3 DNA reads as TGTGCCAGCAGCACCTTAGCGGGAGGATTCTATGAGCAGTTCTTC.

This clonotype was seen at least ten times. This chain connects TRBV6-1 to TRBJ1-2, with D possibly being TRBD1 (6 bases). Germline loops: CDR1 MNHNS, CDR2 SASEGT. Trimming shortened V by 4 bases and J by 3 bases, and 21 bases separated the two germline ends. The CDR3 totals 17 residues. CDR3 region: CASSALTGFVSHYGYTF. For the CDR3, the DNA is TGTGCCAGCAGTGCCCTGACAGGTTTTGTTTCCCACTATGGCTACACCTTC.

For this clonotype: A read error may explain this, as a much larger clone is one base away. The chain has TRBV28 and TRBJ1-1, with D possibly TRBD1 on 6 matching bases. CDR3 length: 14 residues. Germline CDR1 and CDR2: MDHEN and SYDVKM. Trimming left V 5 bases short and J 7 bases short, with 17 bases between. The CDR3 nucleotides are TGTGCCAGCAGTATTGGGACTGGGGACATTGAAGCTTTCTTT. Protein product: CASSIGTGDIEAFF.

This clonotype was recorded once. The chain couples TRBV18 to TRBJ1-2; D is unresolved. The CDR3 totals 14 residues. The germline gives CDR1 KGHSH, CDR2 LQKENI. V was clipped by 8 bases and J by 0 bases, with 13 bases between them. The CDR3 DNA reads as TGTGCCAGCCGCAAATACGACGCTAACTATGGCTACACCTTC. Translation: CASRKYDANYGYTF. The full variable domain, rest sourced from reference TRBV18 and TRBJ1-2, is NAGVMQNPRHLVRRRGQEARLRCSPMKGHSHVYWYRQLPEEGLKFMVYLQKENIIDESGMPKERFSAEFPKEGPSILRIQQVVRGDSAAYFCASRKYDANYGYTFGSGTRLTVV.

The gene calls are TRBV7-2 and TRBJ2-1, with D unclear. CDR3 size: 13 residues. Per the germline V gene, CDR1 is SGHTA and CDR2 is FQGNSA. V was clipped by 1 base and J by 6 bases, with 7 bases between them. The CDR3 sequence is CASSLVHTNEQFF. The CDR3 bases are TGTGCCAGCAGCTTAGTACACACCAATGAGCAGTTCTTC.

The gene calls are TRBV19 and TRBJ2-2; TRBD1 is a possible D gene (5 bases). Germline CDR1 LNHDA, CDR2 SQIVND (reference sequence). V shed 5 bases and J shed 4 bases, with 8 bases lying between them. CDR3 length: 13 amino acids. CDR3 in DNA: TGTGCCAGTAGTTGGACAAGCACCGGGGAGCTGTTTTTT. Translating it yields CASSWTSTGELFF.

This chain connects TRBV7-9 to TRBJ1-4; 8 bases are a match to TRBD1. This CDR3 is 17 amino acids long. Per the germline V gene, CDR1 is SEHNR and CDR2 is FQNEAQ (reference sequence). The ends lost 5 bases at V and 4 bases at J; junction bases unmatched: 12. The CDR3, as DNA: TGTGCCAGCAGCCAAGAGGGCGGGACAGGATTTAATGAAAAACTGTTTTTT. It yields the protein CASSQEGGTGFNEKLFF.

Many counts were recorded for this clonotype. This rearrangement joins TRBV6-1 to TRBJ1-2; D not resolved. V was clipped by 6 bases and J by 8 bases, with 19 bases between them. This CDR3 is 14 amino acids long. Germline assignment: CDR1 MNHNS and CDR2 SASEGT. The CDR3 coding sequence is TGTGCCAGCAGCCCCGCGGCGGACCTTAAAGGCTACACCTTC. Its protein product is CASSPAADLKGYTF.

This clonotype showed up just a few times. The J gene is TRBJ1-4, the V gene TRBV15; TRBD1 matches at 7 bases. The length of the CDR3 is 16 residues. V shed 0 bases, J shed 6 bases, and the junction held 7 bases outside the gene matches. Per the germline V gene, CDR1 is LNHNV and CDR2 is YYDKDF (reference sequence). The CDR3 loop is CATSRDPTGMDEKLFF. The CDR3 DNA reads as TGTGCCACCAGCAGAGATCCGACAGGGATGGATGAAAAACTGTTTTTT.

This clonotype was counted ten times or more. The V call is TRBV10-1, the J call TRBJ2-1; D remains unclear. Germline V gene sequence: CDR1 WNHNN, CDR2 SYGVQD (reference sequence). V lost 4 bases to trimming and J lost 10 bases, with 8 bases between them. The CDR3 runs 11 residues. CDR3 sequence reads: CASSGPREQFF. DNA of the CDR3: TGCGCCAGCAGTGGGCCGCGGGAGCAGTTCTTC.

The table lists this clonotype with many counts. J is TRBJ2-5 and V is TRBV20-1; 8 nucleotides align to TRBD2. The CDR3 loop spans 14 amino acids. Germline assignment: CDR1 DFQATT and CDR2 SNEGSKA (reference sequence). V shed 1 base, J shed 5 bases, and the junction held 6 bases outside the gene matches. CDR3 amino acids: CSARGAGGGETQYF. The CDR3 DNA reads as TGCAGTGCTAGAGGGGCGGGAGGAGGGGAGACCCAGTACTTC.

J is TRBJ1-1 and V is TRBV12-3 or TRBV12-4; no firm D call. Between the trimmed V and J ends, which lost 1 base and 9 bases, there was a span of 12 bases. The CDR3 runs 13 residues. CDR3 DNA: TGTGCCAGCAGTTTAGACGTGGGGATGCAAGCTTTCTTT. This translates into CASSLDVGMQAFF.

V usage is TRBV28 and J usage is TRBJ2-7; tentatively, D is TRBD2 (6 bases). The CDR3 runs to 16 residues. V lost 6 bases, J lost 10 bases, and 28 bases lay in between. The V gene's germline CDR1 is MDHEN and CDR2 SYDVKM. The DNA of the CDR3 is TGTGCCAGCAGCCCCGCCGGAGGCGGGATGGTGGGCGAACAGTACTTC. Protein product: CASSPAGGGMVGEQYF.

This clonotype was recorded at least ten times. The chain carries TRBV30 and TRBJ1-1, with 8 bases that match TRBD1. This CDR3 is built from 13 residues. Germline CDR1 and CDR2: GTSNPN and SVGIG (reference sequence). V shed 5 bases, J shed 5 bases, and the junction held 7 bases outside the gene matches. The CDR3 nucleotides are TGTGCCTGGGGACGACAGGGGAGGACTGAAGCTTTCTTT. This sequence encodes CAWGRQGRTEAFF.

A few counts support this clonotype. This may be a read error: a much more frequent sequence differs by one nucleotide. The CDR3 DNA reads TGTGCCAGCAGATCCTGGGGCGGATCTGAAAAACTGGTTTTT. This codes for CASRSWGGSEKLVF. The V gene is TRBV7-2, the J gene TRBJ1-4, with D possibly being TRBD1 (5 bases). CDR1 SGHTA and CDR2 FQGNSA come from the germline V gene. The CDR3 extends over 14 amino acids.

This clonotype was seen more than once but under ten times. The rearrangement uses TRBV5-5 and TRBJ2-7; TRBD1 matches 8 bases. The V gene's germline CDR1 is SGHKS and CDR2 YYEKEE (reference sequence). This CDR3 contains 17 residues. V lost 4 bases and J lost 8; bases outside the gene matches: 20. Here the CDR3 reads CASSITLTGGGRVKQYF. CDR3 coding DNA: TGTGCCAGCAGCATAACCTTAACAGGGGGTGGACGCGTCAAGCAGTACTTC.

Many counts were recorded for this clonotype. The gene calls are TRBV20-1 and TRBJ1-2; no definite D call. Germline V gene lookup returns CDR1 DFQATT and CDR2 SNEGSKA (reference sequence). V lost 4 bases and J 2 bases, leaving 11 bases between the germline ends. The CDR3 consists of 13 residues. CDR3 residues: CSATLGGNYGYTF. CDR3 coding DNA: TGCAGTGCTACTCTTGGAGGGAACTATGGCTACACCTTC.

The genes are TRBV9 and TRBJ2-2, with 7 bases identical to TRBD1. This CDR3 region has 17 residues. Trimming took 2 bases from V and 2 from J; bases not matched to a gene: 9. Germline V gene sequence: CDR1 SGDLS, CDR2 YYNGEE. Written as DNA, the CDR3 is TGTGCCAGCAGCGTCGAACGGACAGGTATTAACACCGGGGAGCTGTTTTTT. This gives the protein CASSVERTGINTGELFF.

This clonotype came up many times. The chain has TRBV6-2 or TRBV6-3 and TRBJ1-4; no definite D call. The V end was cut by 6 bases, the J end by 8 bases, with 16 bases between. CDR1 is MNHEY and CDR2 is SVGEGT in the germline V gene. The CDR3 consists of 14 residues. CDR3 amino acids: CASRTILLQEKLFF. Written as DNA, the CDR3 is TGTGCCAGCAGAACCATCCTGCTACAGGAAAAACTGTTTTTT.

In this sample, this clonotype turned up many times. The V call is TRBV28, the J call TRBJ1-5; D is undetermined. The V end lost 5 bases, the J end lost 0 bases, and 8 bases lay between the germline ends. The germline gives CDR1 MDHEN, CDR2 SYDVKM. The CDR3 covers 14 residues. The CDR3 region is CASSPDFSNQPQHF. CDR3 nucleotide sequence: TGTGCCAGCAGTCCGGATTTTAGCAATCAGCCCCAGCATTTT.

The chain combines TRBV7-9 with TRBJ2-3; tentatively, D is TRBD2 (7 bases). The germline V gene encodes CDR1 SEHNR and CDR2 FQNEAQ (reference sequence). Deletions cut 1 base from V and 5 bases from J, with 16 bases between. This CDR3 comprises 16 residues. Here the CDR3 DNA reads TGTGCCAGCAGCTTAGTGGGTGGGGGGGCCGGAGATACGCAGTATTTT. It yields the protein CASSLVGGGAGDTQYF.

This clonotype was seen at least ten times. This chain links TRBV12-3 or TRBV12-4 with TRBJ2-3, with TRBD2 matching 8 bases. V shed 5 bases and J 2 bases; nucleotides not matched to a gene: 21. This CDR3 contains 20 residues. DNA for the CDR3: TGTGCCAGCAGTCCTAGAGGCATAGCGGGACCGGCGGGGGACACAGATACGCAGTATTTT. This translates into CASSPRGIAGPAGDTDTQYF.

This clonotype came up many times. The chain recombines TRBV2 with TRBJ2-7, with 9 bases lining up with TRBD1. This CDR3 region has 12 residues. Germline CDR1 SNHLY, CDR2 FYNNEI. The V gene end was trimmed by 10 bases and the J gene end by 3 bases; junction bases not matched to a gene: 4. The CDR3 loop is CATRQGVYEQYF. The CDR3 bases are TGTGCCACACGACAGGGGGTCTACGAGCAGTACTTC.